These T cell receptor beta chains were read from a single sample in a study of blood T cells in healthy people across ages. TCRdb independently ran MiXCR on the 5' RACE reads; one entry per CDR3 protein. Of 760,000 or so distinct CDR3 sequences in the sample, 20% to 25% are singletons; the top ten hold just under 9.5%. These data were likewise used in another study, on T cells of mothers and their children.

The sample was blood. Receptors were obtained from a boy younger than 18 in good health. Both conserved end residues are part of each CDR3. A D gene is named only where the DNA matches it firmly. Size is omitted from some rows. Given values are once, few, many or a class for expanded clones.

j_call	clone_size	v_call	d_call	cdr3_aa	cdr3_nt
TRBJ2-5	few	TRBV4-2	.	CASSQVVGRGGTQYF	TGTGCCAGCAGCCAAGTTGTCGGCCGGGGAGGGACCCAGTACTTC
TRBJ1-3	.	TRBV2	.	CASSGDRPSGNTIYF	TGTGCCAGCAGTGGTGACCGACCCTCTGGAAACACCATATATTTT
TRBJ2-3	.	TRBV9	.	CASSVDTRGDTQYF	TGTGCCAGCAGCGTAGATACTAGAGGAGATACGCAGTATTTT
TRBJ1-1	.	TRBV12-3/TRBV12-4	.	CASTTGHLNTEAFF	TGTGCCAGCACCACGGGACACTTAAACACTGAAGCTTTCTTT
TRBJ2-5	few	TRBV6-6	.	CASSYYYTGEETQYF	TGTGCCAGCAGTTATTATTATACGGGGGAAGAGACCCAGTACTTC
TRBJ2-1	few	TRBV24-1	.	CATTLGNEQFF	TGTGCCACCACACTCGGTAATGAGCAGTTCTTC
TRBJ1-5	.	TRBV19	.	CASGDEFQPQHF	TGTGCCAGTGGGGACGAGTTTCAGCCCCAGCATTTT
TRBJ2-7	.	TRBV7-9	TRBD1	CASSLETGAFDEQYF	TGTGCCAGCAGCTTAGAGACAGGGGCGTTCGACGAGCAGTACTTC
TRBJ2-5	.	TRBV29-1	.	CSVLTDGQETQYF	TGCAGCGTACTGACAGACGGTCAAGAGACCCAGTACTTC
TRBJ2-1	few	TRBV7-9	.	CASSLEGRNEQFF	TGTGCCAGCAGCTTAGAGGGTCGGAATGAGCAGTTCTTC
TRBJ2-5	.	TRBV20-1	TRBD2	CSARETSLETQYF	TGCAGTGCTAGGGAGACTAGCTTGGAGACCCAGTACTTC
TRBJ2-1	few	TRBV10-3	TRBD2	CASGLAGGIEQFF	TGTGCCTCGGGACTAGCGGGAGGAATTGAGCAGTTCTTC
TRBJ1-1	.	TRBV7-9	.	CASSTIPGSDGMNTEAFF	TGTGCCAGCAGCACCATCCCGGGATCCGACGGAATGAACACTGAAGCTTTCTTT
TRBJ2-5	few	TRBV2	TRBD1	CASSEQTGGGETQYF	TGTGCCAGCAGTGAGCAAACAGGGGGAGGAGAGACCCAGTACTTC
TRBJ2-3	few	TRBV7-9	TRBD1	CASSLGAAGTADTQYF	TGTGCCAGCAGCTTGGGGGCGGCCGGGACAGCAGACACGCAGTATTTT
TRBJ2-7	.	TRBV5-5	.	CASSHGFGGSYEQYF	TGTGCCAGCAGCCACGGCTTTGGGGGGTCCTACGAGCAGTACTTC
TRBJ2-5	.	TRBV20-1	.	CSPDSDLLETQYF	TGCAGCCCAGACAGCGACCTTTTAGAGACCCAGTACTTC
TRBJ2-5	.	TRBV11-2	.	CASSFQMETQYF	TGTGCCAGCAGCTTCCAGATGGAGACCCAGTACTTC
TRBJ2-7	.	TRBV12-3/TRBV12-4	TRBD2	CASSLRLAVFYEQYF	TGTGCCAGCAGTTTAAGACTAGCGGTTTTCTACGAGCAGTACTTC
TRBJ2-3	.	TRBV5-1	.	CASSLPGLKDTDTQYF	TGCGCCAGCAGCTTACCGGGACTGAAGGACACAGATACGCAGTATTTT
TRBJ2-7	few	TRBV4-1	TRBD2	CASSQDGASGRAYEQYF	TGCGCCAGCAGCCAAGATGGGGCTAGCGGGAGGGCGTATGAGCAGTACTTC
TRBJ2-2	many	TRBV28	TRBD1	CASSPTGSGELFF	TGTGCCAGCAGCCCGACAGGGTCCGGGGAGCTGTTTTTT
TRBJ2-1	few	TRBV5-1	.	CASSLFRTGSSYNEQFF	TGCGCCAGCAGCTTGTTCAGGACGGGTAGCTCCTACAATGAGCAGTTCTTC
TRBJ2-7	once	TRBV15	.	CATSGANYEQYF	TGTGCCACCAGCGGGGCCAACTACGAGCAGTACTTC
TRBJ2-7	.	TRBV5-6	.	CASSLAGTTTDEQYF	TGTGCCAGCAGCTTGGCCGGGACAACAACGGACGAGCAGTACTTC
TRBJ2-7	few	TRBV6-5	.	CASSPWTASYEQYF	TGTGCCAGCAGCCCTTGGACAGCATCCTACGAGCAGTACTTC
TRBJ2-7	many	TRBV5-1	.	CASSDNSYEQYF	TGCGCCAGCTCGGACAACTCCTACGAGCAGTACTTC
TRBJ1-1	.	TRBV5-1	.	CASSSPGVSFNTEAFF	TGCGCCAGCAGCTCCCCTGGCGTCAGTTTTAACACTGAAGCTTTCTTT
TRBJ2-1	few	TRBV5-1	TRBD1	CASSFETGGPGDEQFF	TGCGCCAGCAGCTTTGAGACAGGGGGCCCTGGCGATGAGCAGTTCTTC
TRBJ1-2	.	TRBV29-1	.	CSVALQGNYTF	TGCAGCGTCGCGCTACAGGGCAACTACACCTTC
TRBJ2-5	.	TRBV3-1	TRBD1	CASSPRDREGAQYF	TGTGCCAGCAGCCCCCGGGACAGGGAAGGAGCGCAGTACTTC
TRBJ1-6	few	TRBV10-3	.	CAISDRESSPLHF	TGTGCCATCAGTGACAGGGAATCGTCACCCCTCCACTTT
TRBJ2-7	few	TRBV6-2/TRBV6-3	TRBD1	CASTGDRGLYEQYF	TGTGCCAGCACGGGCGACAGGGGACTCTACGAGCAGTACTTC
TRBJ2-1	.	TRBV5-1	.	CASSAPNNEQFF	TGCGCCAGCAGCGCACCAAACAATGAGCAGTTCTTC
TRBJ1-1	.	TRBV5-6	.	CASSVGHLNTEAFF	TGTGCCAGCAGCGTCGGACATTTGAACACTGAAGCTTTCTTT
TRBJ2-1	.	TRBV12-3/TRBV12-4	.	CASTARQNNEQFF	TGTGCCAGCACCGCGCGGCAGAACAATGAGCAGTTCTTC
TRBJ2-7	.	TRBV11-2	.	CASSVTENYYEQYF	TGTGCCAGCAGCGTGACAGAGAACTACTACGAGCAGTACTTC
TRBJ1-5	.	TRBV29-1	TRBD1	CSVEGQGPGQPQHF	TGCAGCGTTGAGGGACAGGGCCCCGGTCAGCCCCAGCATTTT
TRBJ1-1	few	TRBV5-1	.	CASSLEPGRNTEAFF	TGCGCCAGCAGCTTGGAACCGGGAAGGAACACTGAAGCTTTCTTT
TRBJ2-2	.	TRBV29-1	.	CSGRRNTGELFF	TGCAGCGGGAGGAGGAACACCGGGGAGCTGTTTTTT
TRBJ2-7	.	TRBV20-1	.	CSAARAVGQYF	TGCAGTGCTGCTAGGGCAGTTGGGCAGTACTTC
TRBJ2-1	few	TRBV14	.	CASSQEGYPKNEQFF	TGTGCCAGCAGCCAAGAAGGGTACCCCAAAAATGAGCAGTTCTTC
TRBJ2-5	few	TRBV20-1	TRBD2	CSARNVGTSRRETQYF	TGCAGTGCTAGGAATGTAGGGACTAGTCGCAGAGAGACCCAGTACTTC
TRBJ1-2	.	TRBV28	TRBD1	CASSPNRGSYGYTF	TGTGCCAGCAGTCCTAACAGGGGTTCCTATGGCTACACCTTC
TRBJ1-1	.	TRBV28	.	CASRRSGNTEAFF	TGTGCCAGCAGAAGATCCGGGAACACTGAAGCTTTCTTT
TRBJ2-3	.	TRBV20-1	.	CSAHDRDTQYF	TGCAGTGCCCACGACAGAGATACGCAGTATTTT
TRBJ2-7	few	TRBV4-3	.	CASSPSRGYGQYF	TGCGCCAGCAGCCCCTCACGGGGTTACGGGCAGTACTTC
TRBJ2-5	.	TRBV7-2	.	CASSPLGWYRDQETQYF	TGTGCCAGCAGTCCCCTGGGGTGGTACAGAGACCAAGAGACCCAGTACTTC
TRBJ2-1	.	TRBV20-1	.	CSAHSTYNEQFF	TGCAGTGCTCACTCCACTTACAATGAGCAGTTCTTC
TRBJ2-7	many	TRBV4-3	TRBD1	CASSPGQGSSYEQYF	TGCGCCAGCAGCCCAGGACAGGGAAGCTCCTACGAGCAGTACTTC